These 2 T cell receptor beta chains came from one sample sequenced in a study of human T cells and chemical hapten exposure. TCRdb used MiXCR to reprocess the RACE reads, holding one entry per CDR3 protein. This table has roughly 200,000 distinct CDR3 sequences, roughly a quarter appearing once. The time point denotes: patch test 3, about 24 weeks after DPC sensitization. Treatment noted: therapeutic diphenylcyclopropenone sensitization with weekly scalp DPC. The sample was whole blood, taken in connection with sensitization to the hapten diphenylcyclopropenone (DPC). All receptors derive from a woman aged 35 to 49 with alopecia areata. Some clones in this sample may be carry-over from other donors' samples.

There are a few counts of this clonotype. The genes are TRBV4-3 and TRBJ2-1; D possibly corresponds to TRBD1 (5 bases). Per germline, CDR1 LGHNA and CDR2 YSLEER. There are 17 residues in the CDR3. V was shortened by 0 bases and J by 12 bases, with 24 bases between the two germline ends. The CDR3, as DNA: TGCGCCAGCAGCCAAGATAGGATTGCAACTGTATCCCAGGGGCAGTTCTTC. Protein product: CASSQDRIATVSQGQFF.

The gene calls are TRBV14 and TRBJ2-5, with 10 bases matching TRBD2. The ends lost 3 bases at V and 5 bases at J; junction bases unmatched: 12. The CDR3 consists of 17 residues. The germline V gene encodes CDR1 SGHDN and CDR2 FVKESK. CDR3 DNA sequence: TGTGCCAGCAGCCATAGGGATCCAGCGGGAGGGCGCGAGACCCAGTACTTC. It specifies CASSHRDPAGGRETQYF.